Listed below are T cell receptor beta chains from one sample, sequenced in a study of glioma-infiltrating T cells. TCRdb re-called the multiplex PCR reads with MiXCR, one entry per CDR3 protein. The sample lists around 390,000 distinct CDR3 sequences; 35% to 45% were seen once. Sequencing was performed on glioma tissue, nonneoplastic brain tissue, or PBMCs (not recorded which). These receptors originate from a human donor with low-grade glioma or glioblastoma, undergoing nonglioma brain surgery, or in good health (not recorded which). The CDR3 runs from the conserved cysteine through the conserved F or W. D genes are given only for firm matches. Not all rows give a size; the values are once, few, many and, for expanded clones, a class.

V	J	D	size	DNA	CDR3
TRBV28	TRBJ1-6	TRBD1	few	TGTGCCAGCAGTCTCGACAGGGTAGGCTCACCCCTCCACTTT	CASSLDRVGSPLHF
TRBV7-2	TRBJ2-5	TRBD2	few	TGTGCCAGCAGCTCCCTAGCGGAGAAGACCCAGTACTTC	CASSSLAEKTQYF
TRBV28	TRBJ2-1	TRBD2	many	TGTGCCAGCAGTTTTAGCGGGAGGGCCAATGAGCAGTTCTTC	CASSFSGRANEQFF
TRBV2	TRBJ1-2	TRBD1	.	TGTGCCAGCAGTCCCGACAGGGATGAGAATGGCTACACCTTC	CASSPDRDENGYTF
TRBV5-6	TRBJ2-2	.	.	TGTGCCAGCAGCTTGGAATGGGGTCCCGGGGAGCTGTTTTTT	CASSLEWGPGELFF
TRBV24-1	TRBJ2-3	.	few	TGTACCACCAGTGATTCCCGGGACCTTGTGGCAGATACGCAGTATTTT	CTTSDSRDLVADTQYF
TRBV6-2/TRBV6-3	TRBJ2-5	.	many	TGTGCCAGCAGTCAAAGTTTGGGGACCCAGTACTTC	CASSQSLGTQYF
TRBV12-3/TRBV12-4	TRBJ2-1	TRBD2	.	TGTGCCAGCACCCTGGGAGGGAGTAGCTCCTACAATGAGCAGTTCTTC	CASTLGGSSSYNEQFF
TRBV7-9	TRBJ2-1	TRBD2	.	TGTGCCAGCAGCTTAGCGACAGGGTTAGCGGGAGAGACATACAATGAGCAGTTCTTC	CASSLATGLAGETYNEQFF
TRBV5-1	TRBJ2-1	.	.	TGCGCCAGCAGCCTCTCTGGGCTAGCCGGGGCAGGCAATGAGCAGTTCTTC	CASSLSGLAGAGNEQFF
TRBV7-2	TRBJ2-3	TRBD2	.	TGTGCCAGCAGCGTAGAGGGACTAGCTATAGATACGCAGTATTTT	CASSVEGLAIDTQYF
TRBV7-2	TRBJ1-1	.	.	TGTGCCAGCAGCTTATGGAGGAACACTGAAGCTTTCTTT	CASSLWRNTEAFF
TRBV7-2	TRBJ1-1	TRBD1	.	TGTGCCAGCAGCTTATACCGACAGGGGGCGACTTTCTTT	CASSLYRQGATFF
TRBV7-2	TRBJ1-3	TRBD1	many	TGTGCCAGCAGCCCGGGACAGGCCTCTGGAAACACCATATATTTT	CASSPGQASGNTIYF
TRBV20-1	TRBJ1-1	.	.	TGCAGTGCCGAATACTCCGGGACGGGGGACACTGAAGCTTTCTTT	CSAEYSGTGDTEAFF
TRBV20-1	TRBJ2-3	.	few	TGCAGTGCTAGAGGGGGACCCACGCGTAGCACAGATACGCAGTATTTT	CSARGGPTRSTDTQYF
TRBV27	TRBJ1-4	.	.	TGTGCCAGCAGTTTAATGGGAATGAATGAAAAACTGTTTTTT	CASSLMGMNEKLFF
TRBV6-1	TRBJ2-3	TRBD2	many	TGTGCCAGCAGTTCCCTAAGACTAGCGGGAGGTCCGGATACGCAGTATTTT	CASSSLRLAGGPDTQYF
TRBV19	TRBJ1-1	.	.	TGTGCCAGTAGTAGACGCGAGGGATATGAAGCTTTCTTT	CASSRREGYEAFF
TRBV10-3	TRBJ2-7	TRBD2	.	TGTGCCATCAGGGGCTATAGCGGGAGCGAGCAGTACTTC	CAIRGYSGSEQYF
TRBV9	TRBJ2-1	.	.	TGTGCCAGCAGCGTAGGCGGGACCCTAGGTAATGAGCAGTTCTTC	CASSVGGTLGNEQFF
TRBV28	TRBJ2-1	TRBD2	few	TGTGCCAGCAGTTTATCAAGGGGCAGGACTAGCGGGACCGATGAGCAGTTCTTC	CASSLSRGRTSGTDEQFF
TRBV20-1	TRBJ1-6	TRBD1	many	TGCAGTGCTAGACCCGGGACAGCGGACCGATATAATTCACCCCTCCACTTT	CSARPGTADRYNSPLHF
TRBV15	TRBJ2-7	.	many	TGTGCCACCAGCAGAGTGAGGGGCTACGAGCAGTACTTC	CATSRVRGYEQYF
TRBV28	TRBJ2-3	TRBD2	.	TGTGCCAGCAGCCCGGTACCCCTCTGGACTAGCGGGAGGGCCGGGGATACGCAGTATTTT	CASSPVPLWTSGRAGDTQYF
TRBV20-1	TRBJ2-1	.	.	TGCAGTGCTAGACCCCCTCGTGGGACGGAGAGTGAGCAGTTCTTC	CSARPPRGTESEQFF
TRBV25-1	TRBJ2-7	.	.	TGTGCCAGCAGTGTGGCGGGCTCCTACGAGCAGTACTTC	CASSVAGSYEQYF
TRBV25-1	TRBJ2-1	.	.	TGTGCCAGCAGCCAAGGTGGGTTAATGACAGACTACAATGAGCAGTTCTTC	CASSQGGLMTDYNEQFF
TRBV4-1	TRBJ2-1	TRBD2	.	TGCGCCAGCAGCCAAGATTGGGCTAGCGGCCACAATGAGCAGTTCTTC	CASSQDWASGHNEQFF
TRBV28	TRBJ1-1	.	.	TGTGCCAGCAGTTTAGGAGGGGCCACAACTGAAGCTTTCTTT	CASSLGGATTEAFF
TRBV6-1	TRBJ2-1	.	few	TGTGCCAGCACCCCGGGACTTAGAGTCAATGAGCAGTTCTTC	CASTPGLRVNEQFF
TRBV27	TRBJ2-2	.	few	TGTGCCAGCAGTCCAATAGGCTTCGGGAACACCGGGGAGCTGTTTTTT	CASSPIGFGNTGELFF
TRBV7-2	TRBJ2-7	.	.	TGTGCCAGCAGCTTAGCGATTAACTCCTACGAGCAGTACTTC	CASSLAINSYEQYF
TRBV19	TRBJ1-1	TRBD1	few	TGTGCCAGTAAGGTCCCCTACAGGGGAAGGACTGAAGCTTTCTTT	CASKVPYRGRTEAFF
TRBV27	TRBJ2-1	TRBD2	many	TGTGCCAGCAGTTTATGGGCTAGCGGGAGGGCCGGAAAGAATGAGCAGTTCTTC	CASSLWASGRAGKNEQFF
TRBV4-1	TRBJ2-3	.	.	TGCGCCAGCAGCCAGAGAGCTCTGACGGTTCAGGGGATAGATACGCAGTATTTT	CASSQRALTVQGIDTQYF
TRBV20-1	TRBJ1-5	.	few	TGCAGTGCTAGAGAGTGGCATAGCAATCAGCCCCAGCATTTT	CSAREWHSNQPQHF
TRBV20-1	TRBJ2-1	TRBD2	many	TGCAGTCCCATTAGCGGGAACGATGAGCAGTTCTTC	CSPISGNDEQFF
TRBV7-2	TRBJ2-2	.	.	TGTGGCAGCACCTATAGCGCCGGGGAGCTGTTTTTT	CGSTYSAGELFF
TRBV20-1	TRBJ2-1	TRBD1	.	TGCAGCGTTGACTGGGACAGGTACAATGAGCAGTTCTTC	CSVDWDRYNEQFF
TRBV7-2	TRBJ2-5	TRBD1	.	TGTGCCAGCAGCCTACGGGACAGGCAAGAGACCCAGTACTTC	CASSLRDRQETQYF
TRBV6-1	TRBJ1-2	.	many	TGTGCCAGCAGCGAGAGGGGCGTCTATGGCTACACCTTC	CASSERGVYGYTF
TRBV4-2	TRBJ1-1	.	many	TGTGCCAGCAGTAAAAGGGGGGAGAACACTGAAGCTTTCTTT	CASSKRGENTEAFF
TRBV10-3	TRBJ1-6	.	.	TGTGCCATCAGTGAGTCGACACTGGTTCGGAGTTCACCCCTCCACTTT	CAISESTLVRSSPLHF
TRBV28	TRBJ1-1	.	.	TGTGCCAGCACCGGGAATCCTGAAGCTTTCTTT	CASTGNPEAFF
TRBV3-1	TRBJ2-3	.	few	TGTGCCAGCAGGAGATGGTCCAATAGCGCCTCTAGCACAGATACGCAGTATTTT	CASRRWSNSASSTDTQYF
TRBV18	TRBJ2-7	.	.	TGTGCCAGCTCACCCCATACTTGGAACTACGAGCAGTACTTC	CASSPHTWNYEQYF
TRBV20-1	TRBJ2-5	TRBD2	.	TGCAGTGCTAGAGATCGGTCGGGACTAGCGCCGCAAGAGACCCAGTACTTC	CSARDRSGLAPQETQYF
TRBV20-1	TRBJ2-4	TRBD2	few	TGCAGTTCGGGTGGAGCGGGAGGGAAGTTAGCCAAAAACATTCAGTACTTC	CSSGGAGGKLAKNIQYF
TRBV28	TRBJ2-3	TRBD2	.	TGTGCCAGCACCGCCGGGGGGGCAGATACGCAGTATTTT	CASTAGGADTQYF
TRBV28	TRBJ1-1	.	many	TGTGCCAGCAGGAATGGATTGACAGGAGAGAACACTGAAGCTTTCTTT	CASRNGLTGENTEAFF
TRBV7-2	TRBJ2-7	.	.	TGTGCCAGCAGCTTAAGGCTAGAGTCTTACGAGCAGTACTTC	CASSLRLESYEQYF
TRBV6-2/TRBV6-3	TRBJ2-3	.	many	TGTGCCAGCAGTTACCCCGTGACAGATACGCAGTATTTT	CASSYPVTDTQYF
TRBV4-2	TRBJ1-4	.	.	TGTGCCAGCAGGATGTATGAAAAACTGTTTTTT	CASRMYEKLFF
TRBV5-1	TRBJ2-7	TRBD1	.	TGCGCCAGCAGCTTGGACATGTCGAGACAGGGAATCTACGAGCAGTACTTC	CASSLDMSRQGIYEQYF
TRBV2	TRBJ1-1	TRBD1	.	TGTGCCAGCAGTTCCCGGGACAGGCGTGGAGAGCAACTTGGAGCTTTCTTT	CASSSRDRRGEQLGAFF
TRBV27	TRBJ1-2	.	many	TGTGCCAGCAGTCTCACAGGGAGCTATGGCTACACCTTC	CASSLTGSYGYTF
TRBV11-2	TRBJ2-2	.	.	TGTGCCAGCAGCTTAAGACGGAGGAATTTTTTGCCGAACACCGGGGAGCTGTTTTTT	CASSLRRRNFLPNTGELFF
TRBV6-5	TRBJ2-1	.	few	TGTGCCAGCAGTTACTCGGACCAGGGAAATGAGCAGTTCTTC	CASSYSDQGNEQFF
TRBV25-1	TRBJ1-1	.	.	TGTGCCAGCAGTGCCCCAGGTGGAAGGACTGAAGCTTTCTTT	CASSAPGGRTEAFF